This passage covers 24 T cell receptor beta chains from one sample sequenced in a study of blood T cell repertoires in COVID-19 (dated by TCRdb to 2018 to 2020). The receptor library was made with the immunoSEQ multiplex PCR assay. What TCRdb holds here is the immuneACCESS table cut down to in-frame rearrangements. Part of the clones is not present; checked against another copy, under half of the missing clones reflect an unresolved V gene, and the others are unexplained. This sample lists roughly 50,000 clones; 89% were detected once. Approximately 14% of the sample lies in the top ten. The sample comprised peripheral blood. Source of these receptors: a woman in her fifties or sixties with active COVID-19.

This sequence joins TRBV5-1 and TRBJ2-1; 12 bases map to TRBD2. The CDR3 runs to 16 residues. V shed 5 bases, J shed 4 bases, and the junction held 7 bases outside the gene matches. Germline V gene lookup returns CDR1 SGHRS and CDR2 YFSETQ. DNA of the CDR3: TGCGCCAGCAGTTCCGCGACTAGCGGGGGATACAATGAGCAGTTCTTC. This sequence encodes CASSSATSGGYNEQFF.

The chain links TRBV9 to TRBJ2-1, with a tentative D call TRBD2 (5 bases). Germline loops: CDR1 SGDLS, CDR2 YYNGEE. The CDR3 has 15 amino acids. V was trimmed by 0 bases and J by 4 bases, leaving 11 bases between them. The CDR3 DNA follows: TGTGCCAGCAGCGTAGCTAGTCGGGGTTACAATGAGCAGTTCTTC. Its translation is CASSVASRGYNEQFF. Drawing the rest from reference TRBV9 and TRBJ2-1, the complete variable domain is DSGVTQTPKHLITATGQRVTLRCSPRSGDLSVYWYQQSLDQGLQFLIQYYNGEERAKGNILERFSAQQFPDLHSELNLSSLELGDSALYFCASSVASRGYNEQFFGPGTRLTVL.

J is TRBJ2-2 and V is TRBV5-4; 11 bases fit TRBD2. Trimming cost V 6 bases and J 1 base; bases outside gene matches: 5. The germline V gene has CDR1 SGHNT and CDR2 YYREEE (reference sequence). CDR3 length: 16 residues. CDR3 sequence (DNA): TGTGCCAGCACCCTAGCGGGGGGCCTGAACACCGGGGAGCTGTTTTTT. It codes for CASTLAGGLNTGELFF.

In nucleotides, the CDR3 is TGTGCCAGCAGTAAGACTAGCGGGGCGGCAGATACGCAGTATTTT. Translated: CASSKTSGAADTQYF. J is TRBJ2-3 and V is TRBV6-5; 11 bases are a match to TRBD2. V gave up 5 bases and J gave up 4 bases; unmatched junction bases: 5. The CDR3 consists of 15 residues. Germline V gives CDR1 MNHEY, CDR2 SVGAGI.

This clone was picked up one time. The chain's CDR3 is CASSLAGQGSGQPQHF. The CDR3 region has the DNA TGTGCCAGCAGCTTGGCAGGTCAGGGGTCTGGTCAGCCCCAGCATTTT. The J gene is TRBJ1-5, the V gene TRBV5-6, with a tentative D call TRBD1 (6 bases). This CDR3 comprises 16 residues. With 0 bases removed from V and 6 bases from J, the gap between germline ends came to 16 bases. Germline V gives CDR1 SGHDT, CDR2 YYEEEE.

V and J are TRBV11-3 and TRBJ2-1, with D unresolved. The CDR3 consists of 15 residues. V was clipped by 5 bases and J by 0 bases, with 11 bases between them. CDR1 and CDR2 from the germline V gene are SGHNT and YENEEA. The DNA for the CDR3 is TGTGCCAGCAGCCCTGGTATTAGCTCCTACAATGAGCAGTTCTTC. Translation gives CASSPGISSYNEQFF. The whole variable domain, remainder taken from reference TRBV11-3 and TRBJ2-1, is EAGVVQSPRYKIIEKKQPVAFWCNPISGHNTLYWYLQNLGQGPELLIRYENEEAVDDSQLPKDRFSAERLKGVDSTLKIQPAELGDSAVYLCASSPGISSYNEQFFGPGTRLTVL.

This CDR3 reads CSVNRGPEGYTF. The CDR3 DNA follows: TGCAGCGTGAACAGGGGCCCAGAGGGCTACACCTTC. The chain links TRBV29-1 to TRBJ1-2, with 7 bases aligning to TRBD1. V was clipped by 6 bases and J by 8 bases; unmatched bases: 9. The CDR3 has 12 residues. Germline V CDR1 and CDR2: SQVTM, ANQGSEA.

The V and J genes are TRBV24-1 and TRBJ2-2; D remains ambiguous. CDR3 length: 13 residues. The germline gives CDR1 KGHDR, CDR2 SFDVKD. Deletions cut 10 bases from V and 4 bases from J, with 12 bases between. The chain's CDR3 is CATGSGLTGELFF. CDR3 nucleotide sequence: TGTGCCACGGGCAGTGGGCTCACCGGGGAGCTGTTTTTT.

This clone is a singleton in its sample. V and J are TRBV6-5 and TRBJ2-7; D is possibly TRBD1 (6 bases). Germline loops: CDR1 MNHEY, CDR2 SVGAGI. This CDR3 comprises 14 residues. V was clipped by 5 bases and J by 3 bases, with 14 bases between them. The CDR3 region has the DNA TGTGCCAGCAGTAGGGGGAAGACAGACTACGAGCAGTACTTC. It encodes CASSRGKTDYEQYF.

J is TRBJ2-3 and V is TRBV3-1 (or the pseudogene TRBV3-2); 8 bases align to TRBD1. Germline V gene sequence: CDR1 LGHDT, CDR2 YNNKEL (reference sequence). The CDR3 has 14 amino acids. The trim removed 6 bases at V and 5 bases at J, leaving 7 bases unmatched. The CDR3 loop is CASRPGQGIDTQYF. The DNA of the CDR3 is TGTGCCAGCAGACCCGGACAGGGAATAGATACGCAGTATTTT.

This clone was recorded once. The rearrangement links TRBV9 to TRBJ1-1; D is ambiguous. Trimming pared 4 bases from V and 4 bases from J, leaving 14 bases between. CDR3 length: 14 residues. The germline CDR1 and CDR2 sequences are SGDLS and YYNGEE. CDR3 loop: CASSPDEVRTEAFF. CDR3 coding DNA: TGTGCCAGCAGCCCCGACGAGGTTCGCACTGAAGCTTTCTTT. Looking up the rest from reference TRBV9 and TRBJ1-1 gives the full variable domain: DSGVTQTPKHLITATGQRVTLRCSPRSGDLSVYWYQQSLDQGLQFLIQYYNGEERAKGNILERFSAQQFPDLHSELNLSSLELGDSALYFCASSPDEVRTEAFFGQGTRLTVV.

The V and J genes are TRBV2 and TRBJ2-2; the D gene is possibly TRBD2 (6 bases). This CDR3 is 12 amino acids long. V lost 11 bases and J lost 6, with 13 bases in between. From germline, CDR1 is SNHLY and CDR2 FYNNEI. The CDR3 sequence: CAPPTGAGELFF. CDR3 nucleotides: TGTGCCCCCCCGACGGGAGCCGGGGAGCTGTTTTTT.

J is TRBJ2-7 and V is TRBV12-3 or TRBV12-4; perhaps TRBD2 as D (6 bases). V lost 6 bases and J lost 6, with 12 bases in between. The CDR3 is made up of 12 amino acids. CDR3 sequence: CASRGGLLEQYF. CDR3 nucleotides: TGTGCCAGCAGGGGGGGTCTACTCGAGCAGTACTTC.

The V and J genes are TRBV27 and TRBJ1-5, with D perhaps TRBD1 (6 bases). Trimming pared 5 bases from V and 7 bases from J, leaving 15 bases between. Germline assignment: CDR1 MNHEY and CDR2 SMNVEV (reference sequence). The CDR3 loop spans 14 amino acids. The CDR3 DNA is TGTGCCAGCAGTCCCCCCGGGCAGGGGCAGCCCCAGCATTTT. Translating it yields CASSPPGQGQPQHF.

The chain employs TRBV5-1 and TRBJ2-1; weak D call: TRBD2 (5 bases). V lost 3 bases and J 10 bases, leaving 11 bases between the germline ends. The CDR3 extends over 12 amino acids. Germline CDR1 is SGHRS and CDR2 is YFSETQ. This CDR3 is CASSWPGSEQFF. As DNA, the CDR3 is TGCGCCAGCAGCTGGCCGGGATCAGAGCAGTTCTTC.

The genes are TRBV13 and TRBJ2-2; 9 nucleotides agree with TRBD2. The CDR3 covers 16 residues. The V and J ends lost 5 bases and 5 bases, in that order; junction bases with no gene match: 9. From germline, CDR1 is PRHDT and CDR2 FYEKMQ (reference sequence). The CDR3, as DNA: TGTGCCAGCAGCCCCTTTGGCGGGGGGGATACCGGGGAGCTGTTTTTT. It translates to CASSPFGGGDTGELFF.

This chain joins TRBV7-9 and TRBJ1-2; D not resolved. The V gene lost 4 bases and the J gene lost 6 bases, with 9 bases spanning the gap. The CDR3 spans 12 residues. Per the germline V gene, CDR1 is SEHNR and CDR2 is FQNEAQ (reference sequence). The CDR3 DNA follows: TGTGCCAGCAGCTCCTCTGTCGATGGCTACACCTTC. It codes for CASSSSVDGYTF.

This clone was seen a single time. V and J are TRBV7-9 and TRBJ2-3; TRBD2 matches at 8 bases. With V trimmed by 5 bases and J by 2 bases, 3 bases remained unmatched. There are 14 residues in the CDR3. Germline CDR1 reads SEHNR; CDR2 reads FQNEAQ (reference sequence). The CDR3 loop reads CASSPSGFTDTQYF. The CDR3 DNA sequence: TGTGCCAGCAGCCCTAGCGGGTTCACAGATACGCAGTATTTT.

The chain combines TRBV5-4 with TRBJ2-7, with a weak D call TRBD1 (6 bases). CDR3 length equals 14 residues. Germline V lookup: CDR1 SGHNT, CDR2 YYREEE (reference sequence). Trimming left V 4 bases short and J 2 bases short, with 13 bases between. Here the CDR3 reads CASSLPGVAYEQYF. CDR3 bases: TGTGCCAGCAGCCTCCCAGGGGTTGCCTACGAGCAGTACTTC.

This sequence joins TRBV3-1 (or the pseudogene TRBV3-2) and TRBJ2-1; a possible D gene is TRBD2 (7 bases). There are 16 residues in the CDR3. V dropped 4 bases and J dropped 0 bases, with 13 bases sitting between them. Germline lookup yields CDR1 LGHDT and CDR2 YNNKEL (reference sequence). Here the CDR3 reads CASSRSAGASYNEQFF. The CDR3 nucleotides are TGTGCCAGCAGCCGATCGGCGGGGGCCTCCTACAATGAGCAGTTCTTC.

The V call is TRBV29-1, the J call TRBJ1-4; D remains unclear. Trimming left V 6 bases short and J 5 bases short, with 4 bases between. The CDR3 runs to 10 residues. CDR1 SQVTM and CDR2 ANQGSEA come from the germline V gene. The CDR3 sequence: CSVLNEKLFF. The CDR3 nucleotides are TGCAGCGTGTTAAATGAAAAACTGTTTTTT.

This clone was counted a single time. The DNA for the CDR3 is TGTGCCAGCAGCGTAGCTACTGGACAGGGAATTGGCTACACCTTC. Protein sequence: CASSVATGQGIGYTF. V and J are TRBV9 and TRBJ1-2; 8 bases are a match to TRBD1. The trim removed 0 bases at V and 7 bases at J, leaving 8 bases unmatched. CDR1 and CDR2 (germline): SGDLS, YYNGEE. This CDR3 is 15 amino acids long.

The chain joins TRBV6-5 to TRBJ1-3, with D maybe TRBD1 (5 bases). V gave up 6 bases and J gave up 8 bases, with 20 bases separating them. The CDR3 totals 15 residues. In germline, CDR1 is MNHEY, CDR2 SVGAGI. In DNA, the CDR3 is TGTGCCAGCAGCGATGCCCCGGGGGGGAGAGACACCATATATTTT. This translates into CASSDAPGGRDTIYF.

The V and J genes are TRBV3-1 (or the pseudogene TRBV3-2) and TRBJ1-1; the D gene is possibly TRBD1 (6 bases). The CDR3 loop spans 14 amino acids. The V gene's germline CDR1 is LGHDT and CDR2 YNNKEL (reference sequence). The germline V and J ends were trimmed by 2 bases and 3 bases, with 10 bases remaining between them. CDR3 nucleotide sequence: TGTGCCAGCAGCCAACTGGCAGGGGACACTGAAGCTTTCTTT. Translation: CASSQLAGDTEAFF.